This entry lists 9 T cell receptor beta chains sequenced from one sample in a study of spatial heterogeneity in lung cancer. Whole-study findings and limits: The study found that expanded intratumoral alpha and beta TCR counts tracked tumor mutation counts.

MiXCR was run by TCRdb on the 5' RACE reads, yielding one entry per CDR3 protein. Among 7,000 to 8,500 distinct CDR3 sequences listed, about 9.9% were seen once. Regarding time point: sample taken at primary tumor resection. The antigens for these receptors are not known. The material was lung tumor tissue, obtained at surgery. These receptors were taken from a male donor with early-stage non-small cell lung cancer.

There are many counts of this clonotype. The chain joins TRBV6-6 to TRBJ2-7, with TRBD1 identical over 10 bases. V gave up 6 bases and J gave up 10 bases; unmatched junction bases: 12. Germline-derived CDR1 and CDR2 are MNHNY and SVGAGI (reference sequence). This CDR3 is built from 14 residues. CDR3 DNA sequence: TGTGCCAGCAGCTCCGGGACAGGGGTCTTTTTTCAGTACTTC. Translation gives CASSSGTGVFFQYF.

This clonotype was observed at least ten times. The rearrangement uses TRBV6-2 or TRBV6-3 and TRBJ2-5; no clear D gene. CDR3 length equals 13 residues. From germline, CDR1 is MNHEY and CDR2 SVGEGT. V lost 6 bases, J lost 5 bases, and 13 bases lay in between. CDR3 bases: TGTGCCAGCAGCCACAGTCCGGCGGAGACCCAGTACTTC. Translated: CASSHSPAETQYF.

Ten or more counts support this clonotype. The chain is built from TRBV19 and TRBJ2-6, with a weak D call TRBD1 (5 bases). Trimming shortened V by 3 bases and J by 0 bases, and 15 bases separated the two germline ends. The CDR3 consists of 18 residues. Germline CDR1 reads LNHDA; CDR2 reads SQIVND (reference sequence). CDR3 bases: TGTGCCAGTAGTATGTTTACAGGCCTCCTCTCTGGGGCCAACGTCCTGACTTTC. Its protein is CASSMFTGLLSGANVLTF.

This clonotype is judged large. The chain has TRBV20-1 and TRBJ2-7, with TRBD2 matching over 10 bases. CDR1 DFQATT and CDR2 SNEGSKA come from the germline V gene (reference sequence). Trimming removed 2 bases from V and 3 bases from J; junction bases left unmatched: 7. CDR3 length: 15 amino acids. CDR3 amino acids: CSARPGLAVNYEQYF. CDR3 in DNA: TGCAGTGCTAGACCCGGACTAGCGGTTAACTACGAGCAGTACTTC.

This clonotype rates as medium-sized. The chain combines TRBV27 with TRBJ1-2, with a possible D match to TRBD1 (6 bases). Germline CDR1 is MNHEY and CDR2 is SMNVEV (reference sequence). The V end lost 2 bases, the J end lost 6 bases, and 16 bases lay between the germline ends. The CDR3 consists of 15 residues. The CDR3 DNA reads TGTGCCAGCAGTTTAAGTCGAGGGGGTCTAAATGGCTACACCTTC. This translates into CASSLSRGGLNGYTF.

This clonotype was recorded at least ten times. The V call is TRBV5-4, the J call TRBJ2-3; 14 bases fit TRBD2. CDR3 length equals 15 residues. Germline CDR1 reads SGHNT; CDR2 reads YYREEE (reference sequence). V lost 5 bases and J lost 4; bases outside the gene matches: 3. In DNA, the CDR3 is TGTGCCAGCAGTTCGACTAGCGGGGGGGCAGATACGCAGTATTTT. This translates into CASSSTSGGADTQYF.

Many counts were recorded for this clonotype. The V call is TRBV29-1, the J call TRBJ1-1; 8 nucleotides agree with TRBD1. This CDR3 region has 14 residues. The germline gives CDR1 SQVTM, CDR2 ANQGSEA. After removal of 5 bases from V and 6 bases from J, the junction contained 11 bases not matched to a gene. Written as DNA, the CDR3 is TGCAGCGTTCTTGGACAGGGAAGAAGAGCTGAAGCTTTCTTT. Protein product: CSVLGQGRRAEAFF.

By proportion, this clonotype is medium-sized. V gene TRBV6-5 combines with J gene TRBJ2-7; either TRBD1 or TRBD2 may supply D (5 bases each). Trimming cost V 6 bases and J 0 bases, with 15 bases left between them. Looked up from germline, CDR1 is MNHEY and CDR2 is SVGAGI. The CDR3 is 15 amino acids. The CDR3 here is CASRRSGTGSYEQYF. The DNA of the CDR3 is TGTGCCAGCAGGCGATCCGGGACGGGCTCCTACGAGCAGTACTTC.

This clonotype is labeled medium-sized. This rearrangement joins TRBV18 to TRBJ2-2, with D maybe TRBD1 (6 bases). With 3 bases removed from V and 1 base from J, the gap between germline ends came to 9 bases. This CDR3 is 15 amino acids long. The germline gives CDR1 KGHSH, CDR2 LQKENI. For the CDR3, the DNA is TGTGCCAGCTCACCGACGACAGGGAACACCGGGGAGCTGTTTTTT. Translated, it gives CASSPTTGNTGELFF.